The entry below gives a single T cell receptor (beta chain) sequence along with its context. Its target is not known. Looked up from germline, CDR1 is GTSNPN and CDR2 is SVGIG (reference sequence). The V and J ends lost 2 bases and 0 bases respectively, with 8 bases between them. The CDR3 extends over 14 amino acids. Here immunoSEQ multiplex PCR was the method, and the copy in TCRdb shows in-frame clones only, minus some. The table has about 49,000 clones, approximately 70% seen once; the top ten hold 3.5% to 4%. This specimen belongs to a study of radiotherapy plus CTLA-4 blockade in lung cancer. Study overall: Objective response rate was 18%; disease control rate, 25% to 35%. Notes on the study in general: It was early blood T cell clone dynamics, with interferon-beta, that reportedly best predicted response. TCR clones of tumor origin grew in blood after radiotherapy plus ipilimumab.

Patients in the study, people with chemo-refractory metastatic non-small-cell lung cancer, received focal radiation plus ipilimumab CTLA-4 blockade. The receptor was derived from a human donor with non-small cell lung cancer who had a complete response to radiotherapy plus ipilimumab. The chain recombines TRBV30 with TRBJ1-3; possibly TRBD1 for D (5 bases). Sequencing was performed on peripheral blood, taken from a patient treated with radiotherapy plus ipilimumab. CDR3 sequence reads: CAWSRGPSGNTIYF. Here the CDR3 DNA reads TGTGCCTGGAGTAGGGGTCCCTCTGGAAACACCATATATTTT.